Shown below are 21 T cell receptor beta chains from a single sample sequenced in a study of CD8+ T cells in alopecia areata. Extraction and reverse transcription of RNA yielded cDNA as the sequencing template. Clones were read by immunoSEQ multiplex PCR, and TCRdb kept only the in-frame ones, dropping some. Of fewer than 200,000 clones in the sample, about 63% are singletons; the top ten hold about 15%. The sample here was CD4+ T cells sorted from blood, taken at week 0. All receptors derive from a human donor with alopecia areata.

A single count supports this clone. The chain has TRBV30 and TRBJ2-1; TRBD1 is a possible D gene (5 bases). This CDR3 has 17 residues. The V end was cut by 2 bases, the J end by 5 bases, with 22 bases between. Germline V CDR1 and CDR2: GTSNPN, SVGIG (reference sequence). The CDR3 DNA reads TGTGCCTGGAGTCTGACCCTCGGCAGGGCTCCGAACAATGAGCAGTTCTTC. It translates to CAWSLTLGRAPNNEQFF. The variable domain in full, with the rest retrieved from reference TRBV30 and TRBJ2-1, is SQTIHQWPATLVQPVGSPLSLECTVEGTSNPNLYWYRQAAGRGLQLLFYSVGIGQISSEVPQNLSASRPQDRQFILSSKKLLLSDSGFYLCAWSLTLGRAPNNEQFFGPGTRLTVL.

The chain uses TRBV2 and TRBJ1-3, with D perhaps matching TRBD1 (5 bases). The germline gives CDR1 SNHLY, CDR2 FYNNEI. V was cut by 3 bases and J by 4 bases, with 13 bases left in between. This CDR3 region has 15 residues. The CDR3 reads CASSDGAQGGNTIYF. The CDR3, as DNA: TGTGCCAGCAGTGATGGGGCGCAGGGCGGAAACACCATATATTTT.

The chain carries TRBV29-1 and TRBJ2-7, with D possibly being TRBD2 (6 bases). Trimming pared 6 bases from V and 0 bases from J, leaving 15 bases between. The CDR3 is 14 amino acids. The V gene's germline CDR1 is SQVTM and CDR2 ANQGSEA. This chain's CDR3 is CSVSDYRGSYEQYF. The CDR3, as DNA: TGCAGCGTCTCGGACTACCGCGGCTCCTACGAGCAGTACTTC.

The gene calls are TRBV2 and TRBJ2-3; 7 bases map to TRBD2. There are 20 residues in the CDR3. CDR1 is SNHLY, CDR2 FYNNEI, per germline. V lost 1 base and J lost 2; bases outside the gene matches: 18. The CDR3 DNA sequence: TGTGCCAGCAGTGAAGGGGGAGGGGACTACCTCTCCCCACACACAGATACGCAGTATTTT. Its protein is CASSEGGGDYLSPHTDTQYF.

The V gene is TRBV15, the J gene TRBJ1-5, with D hard to call. Trimming took 3 bases from V and 9 from J, leaving 15 bases between them. The germline CDR1 and CDR2 sequences are LNHNV and YYDKDF (reference sequence). The CDR3 is 14 residues long. This CDR3 is CATSSKRAGRPQHF. CDR3 bases: TGTGCCACCAGCAGCAAGCGGGCCGGCCGGCCCCAGCATTTT. Based on the CDR3 plus reference TRBV15 and TRBJ1-5, the full variable domain is DAMVIQNPRYQVTQFGKPVTLSCSQTLNHNVMYWYQQKSSQAPKLLFHYYDKDFNNEADTPDNFQSRRPNTSFCFLDIRSPGLGDTAMYLCATSSKRAGRPQHFGDGTRLSIL.

The sample holds one count of this clone. The chain couples TRBV10-1 to TRBJ2-7; perhaps TRBD2 as D (5 bases). The germline V gene has CDR1 WNHNN and CDR2 SYGVQD (reference sequence). The CDR3 is 13 amino acids. Between the trimmed V and J ends, which lost 5 bases and 6 bases, there was a span of 14 bases. The CDR3 region has the DNA TGCGCCAGCAGTTCCGGGAAAAACTTCGAGCAGTACTTC. This sequence encodes CASSSGKNFEQYF.

J is TRBJ2-7 and V is TRBV25-1; D might be TRBD2 (6 bases). Trimming removed 2 bases from V and 2 bases from J, with 13 bases in between. Germline-derived CDR1 and CDR2 are MGHDK and SYGVNS. The CDR3 covers 15 residues. The CDR3 loop reads CASSEVGGGTYEQYF. The DNA for the CDR3 is TGTGCCAGCAGTGAAGTGGGGGGAGGAACCTACGAGCAGTACTTC.

The chain joins TRBV9 to TRBJ2-1, with D perhaps assigned TRBD1 or TRBD2 (5 bases each). The germline V gene encodes CDR1 SGDLS and CDR2 YYNGEE. V was cut by 6 bases and J by 5 bases, with 15 bases left in between. CDR3 length equals 14 residues. The CDR3 region is CASKMGGDHNEQFF. Here the CDR3 DNA reads TGTGCCAGCAAAATGGGTGGGGACCACAATGAGCAGTTCTTC.

A note on this clone: Distinct nucleotide sequences in the sample also encode this CDR3. CDR3 DNA: TGCAGCGTTGAGAGGGACAGGGGGACTGAAGCTTTCTTT. Translation gives CSVERDRGTEAFF. The chain links TRBV29-1 to TRBJ1-1, with TRBD1 identical over 11 bases. This CDR3 contains 13 residues. The junction had 2 bases not matched to a gene; V was cut back by 3 bases and J by 5 bases. CDR1 and CDR2 from the germline V gene are SQVTM and ANQGSEA.

This clone has just a few counts. V and J are TRBV5-4 and TRBJ1-2; 8 nucleotides agree with TRBD1. J gave up 5 bases and V 2 bases, and 5 bases lay outside the gene matches. CDR1 SGHNT and CDR2 YYREEE come from the germline V gene (reference sequence). The CDR3 sequence is 14 residues long. The CDR3 loop is CASSFGTGVYGYTF. The CDR3 DNA reads as TGTGCCAGCAGCTTCGGGACAGGAGTTTATGGCTACACCTTC. Full variable domain (missing parts from reference TRBV5-4 and TRBJ1-2): ETGVTQSPTHLIKTRGQQVTLRCSSQSGHNTVSWYQQALGQGPQFIFQYYREEENGRGNFPPRFSGLQFPNYSSELNVNALELDDSALYLCASSFGTGVYGYTFGSGTRLTVV.

The rearrangement uses TRBV30 and TRBJ2-2; 9 positions match TRBD1. The germline gives CDR1 GTSNPN, CDR2 SVGIG (reference sequence). With 2 bases clipped from V and 12 bases from J, the junction kept 4 bases outside the gene matches. The CDR3 length is 12 residues. CDR3 sequence reads: CAWSIGQGKLFF. CDR3 nucleotide sequence: TGTGCCTGGAGTATTGGACAGGGGAAGCTGTTTTTT.

This chain uses TRBV20-1 with TRBJ2-2; D call uncertain. CDR3 length: 10 residues. V was trimmed by 5 bases and J by 7 bases, leaving 5 bases between them. Germline CDR1 DFQATT, CDR2 SNEGSKA (reference sequence). The chain's CDR3 is CSALNGELFF. The CDR3 bases are TGCAGTGCTCTGAACGGGGAGCTGTTTTTT.

This clone was seen once. One junction end does not reproduce the germline sequence, and a read error may be involved. V is TRBV7-7 and J is TRBJ2-5; TRBD1 aligns across 7 bases. Per germline, CDR1 SSHAT and CDR2 FNYEAQ (reference sequence). The CDR3 loop spans 13 amino acids. CDR3 sequence: CASSLDRAKTQYF. The CDR3 nucleotides are TGTGCTAGCAGCCTAGACAGGGCCAAGACCCAGTACTTC.

The chain carries TRBV30 and TRBJ1-5; D gene ambiguous. The CDR3 extends over 13 amino acids. Germline CDR1 reads GTSNPN; CDR2 reads SVGIG (reference sequence). V lost 2 bases and J 0 bases, leaving 5 bases between the germline ends. The CDR3 nucleotides read TGTGCCTGGAGTCGATCTAGCAATCAGCCCCAGCATTTT. Translating it yields CAWSRSSNQPQHF.

The chain carries TRBV30 and TRBJ1-2; 7 bases match TRBD1. From germline, CDR1 is GTSNPN and CDR2 SVGIG (reference sequence). V was clipped by 2 bases and J by 8 bases; unmatched bases: 14. The CDR3 covers 15 residues. CDR3 bases: TGTGCCTGGAGTCCTTGGACAGGCCTCGGTAGCGGCTACACCTTC. Its protein product is CAWSPWTGLGSGYTF. The full variable domain, its missing parts supplied by reference TRBV30 and TRBJ1-2, is SQTIHQWPATLVQPVGSPLSLECTVEGTSNPNLYWYRQAAGRGLQLLFYSVGIGQISSEVPQNLSASRPQDRQFILSSKKLLLSDSGFYLCAWSPWTGLGSGYTFGSGTRLTVV.

The CDR3 protein is CSVEELRGYGYTF. CDR3 nucleotides: TGCAGCGTTGAAGAACTACGAGGGTATGGCTACACCTTC. The V call is TRBV29-1, the J call TRBJ1-2; D call uncertain. Germline V gene sequence: CDR1 SQVTM, CDR2 ANQGSEA. The V end lost 0 bases, the J end lost 5 bases, and 10 bases lay between the germline ends. This CDR3 has 13 residues.

This chain uses TRBV18 with TRBJ1-2; the D is unclear. CDR3 size: 12 residues. CDR1 is KGHSH, CDR2 LQKENI, per germline. Trimming pared 2 bases from V and 6 bases from J, leaving 7 bases between. CDR3 region: CASSPSGDGYTF. CDR3 coding DNA: TGTGCCAGCTCACCATCGGGAGATGGCTACACCTTC.

The rearrangement joins TRBV6-5 to TRBJ2-2; D might be TRBD1 (6 bases). CDR1 MNHEY and CDR2 SVGAGI come from the germline V gene. V lost 7 bases to trimming and J lost 4 bases, with 13 bases between them. The CDR3 spans 14 residues. The DNA for the CDR3 is TGTGCCAGCAACCCCAGGGGTGCCACCGGGGAGCTGTTTTTT. This sequence encodes CASNPRGATGELFF.

This clone was seen only a few times. V gene TRBV15 combines with J gene TRBJ2-2, with D possibly being TRBD2 (5 bases). The CDR3 extends over 15 amino acids. CDR1 and CDR2 from the germline V gene are LNHNV and YYDKDF (reference sequence). V lost 4 bases and J lost 6, with 15 bases in between. For the CDR3, the DNA is TGTGCCACCAGCACTGGACTGCCAATTCCCGGGGAGCTGTTTTTT. Its translation: CATSTGLPIPGELFF.

This chain uses TRBV30 with TRBJ2-1; D may be TRBD1 or TRBD2 (5 bases each). Germline loops: CDR1 GTSNPN, CDR2 SVGIG (reference sequence). This CDR3 has 16 residues. V gave up 3 bases and J gave up 4 bases, with 19 bases separating them. Here the CDR3 DNA reads TGTGCCTGGAGCAACTTACAGGAGACTATTTACAATGAGCAGTTCTTC. Its translation: CAWSNLQETIYNEQFF.

The chain carries TRBV18 and TRBJ2-2; 8 bases agree with TRBD1. The CDR3 is 18 amino acids. The germline CDR1 and CDR2 sequences are KGHSH and LQKENI. V was pared by 6 bases and J by 1 base, with 13 bases of the junction left unmatched. CDR3 sequence: CASSMVGGGQVNTGELFF. For the CDR3, the DNA is TGTGCCAGCTCCATGGTCGGTGGGGGACAGGTGAACACCGGGGAGCTGTTTTTT. The full variable domain, with the rest looked up from reference TRBV18 and TRBJ2-2, is NAGVMQNPRHLVRRRGQEARLRCSPMKGHSHVYWYRQLPEEGLKFMVYLQKENIIDESGMPKERFSAEFPKEGPSILRIQQVVRGDSAAYFCASSMVGGGQVNTGELFFGEGSRLTVL.